This T cell receptor beta chain was obtained from a study of response to subunit inactivated influenza vaccine (dated by TCRdb to 2017 to 2018). Study-level background: To follow how T cells responded to a trivalent subunit inactivated influenza vaccine, the researchers relied on deep quantitative profiling of the T cell receptor repertoire. Overall results and qualifications from the work: The authors proposed that each seasonal influenza vaccination may bring in only a limited number of new T cells.

Library preparation used RT-PCR. Sequencing took place on an Illumina HiSeq 2500. TCRdb itself trimmed the public reads at Q25 with fastp, ran MiXCR and retained productive beta chains. Rows with a matching CDR3 protein are joined into one entry that keeps the most common DNA and genes. Across this sample there are some 850,000 distinct CDR3 sequences, with about a fifth seen only once. Jointly, the top ten make up about a tenth of the sample. Sequences DFQATT (CDR1) and SNEGSKA (CDR2) are obtained from the germline V gene (reference sequence). V and J lose 6 bases and 5 bases, and a span of 10 bases separates them. The CDR3 covers 11 residues, taking in both the cysteine and the phenylalanine. Only the CDR3 part of the read is kept: 33 bases, read in frame from the first base. This clonotype was counted only a few times. This clone's antigen is unknown. No qualities accompany the bases; no much larger clone lies one base away.

This clonotype was obtained from a man aged 45 to 65 who received an inactivated influenza vaccine. Donor details come from another sample of the same person, matched by shared clones. The chain employs TRBV20-1 and TRBJ2-5; the D gene cannot be named for sure. Sequenced material: PBMCs from blood, taken 5 days after vaccination. The base sequence is TGCAGTGCAACCACGTCGGAGACCCAGTACTTC. It translates as CSATTSETQYF.